The entry that follows covers one T cell receptor beta chain sequence. The antigen is not known. Only in-frame clones appear in the TCRdb table, and some are missing; sequencing was by immunoSEQ multiplex PCR. The sample lists some 2,100,000 clones, around 93% occurring once. Cells designated naive CD8 were CD45RO-negative and were positively selected for CCR7, with terminally differentiated effector memory CD45RA+ cells excluded. This entry belongs to a study of shared clonotypes between healthy human individuals. Study as a whole: Participating donors consisted of two women and three men aged 18 to 49. Study-wide findings and caveats: Naive subsets generally exceeded memory subsets in estimated richness. Sharing of clonotypes among donors was expected to vary with sequencing depth.

This TCR derives from a young man in good health. Some clones in this sample may be carry-over from other donors' samples. The sample was naive CD8+ T cells from PBMCs.

CDR3 coding DNA: TGTGCCAGCAGCTCGCTACAGAGTTACGAGCAGTACTTC. As protein: CASSSLQSYEQYF. This chain links TRBV5-8 with TRBJ2-7; D is undetermined. V lost 3 bases, J lost 4 bases, and 11 bases lay in between. CDR1 and CDR2 from the germline V gene are SGHTS and YDEGEE. This CDR3 has 13 residues.